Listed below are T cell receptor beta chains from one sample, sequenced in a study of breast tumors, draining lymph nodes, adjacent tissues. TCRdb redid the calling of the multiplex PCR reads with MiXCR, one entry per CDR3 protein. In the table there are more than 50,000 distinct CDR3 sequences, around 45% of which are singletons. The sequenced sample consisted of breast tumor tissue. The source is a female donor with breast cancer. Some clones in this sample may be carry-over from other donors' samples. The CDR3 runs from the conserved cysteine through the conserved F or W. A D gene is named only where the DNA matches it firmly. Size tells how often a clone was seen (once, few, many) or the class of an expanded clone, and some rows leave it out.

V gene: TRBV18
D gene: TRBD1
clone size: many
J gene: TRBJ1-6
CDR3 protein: CASSPDRDSPLHF
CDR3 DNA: TGTGCCAGCTCACCGGACAGGGACTCACCCCTCCACTTT

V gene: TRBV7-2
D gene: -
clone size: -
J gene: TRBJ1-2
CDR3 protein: CASSLAPGTTYEGRYGYTF
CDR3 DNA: TGTGCCAGCAGCTTAGCCCCCGGGACAACCTACGAGGGTCGGTATGGCTACACCTTC

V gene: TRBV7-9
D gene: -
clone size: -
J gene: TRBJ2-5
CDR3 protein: CASSSPGGRTGGETQYF
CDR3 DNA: TGTGCCAGCAGCTCACCCGGAGGGAGGACCGGGGGTGAGACCCAGTACTTC

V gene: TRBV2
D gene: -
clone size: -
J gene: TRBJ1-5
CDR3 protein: CASSEDSDQPQHF
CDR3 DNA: TGTGCCAGCAGCGAAGACTCAGATCAGCCCCAGCATTTT

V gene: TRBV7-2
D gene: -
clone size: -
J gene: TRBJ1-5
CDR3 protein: CASSFDSIGNQPQHF
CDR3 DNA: TGTGCCAGCAGCTTCGACAGTATAGGCAATCAGCCCCAGCATTTT

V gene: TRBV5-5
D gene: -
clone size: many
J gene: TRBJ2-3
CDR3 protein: CASSSGLTDTQYF
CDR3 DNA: TGTGCCAGCAGCTCAGGGTTAACAGATACGCAGTATTTT

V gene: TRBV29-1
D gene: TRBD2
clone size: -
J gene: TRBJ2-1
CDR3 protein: CSVEDRGTSGNEQFF
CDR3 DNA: TGCAGCGTTGAAGATAGAGGGACTAGCGGTAATGAGCAGTTCTTC

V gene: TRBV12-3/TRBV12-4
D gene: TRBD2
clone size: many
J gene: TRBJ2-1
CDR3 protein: CASSFVVAGRNEQFF
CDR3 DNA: TGTGCCAGCAGTTTTGTGGTAGCGGGGAGGAATGAGCAGTTCTTC

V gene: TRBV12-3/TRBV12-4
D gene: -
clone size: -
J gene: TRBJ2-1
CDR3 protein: CASSPQVF
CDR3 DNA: TGTGCCAGCAGTCCCCAGGTGTTC

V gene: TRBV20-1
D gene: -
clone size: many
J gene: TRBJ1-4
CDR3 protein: CSSIRTARTTNEKLFF
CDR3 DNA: TGCAGTTCAATTAGGACAGCTAGGACAACTAATGAAAAACTGTTTTTT

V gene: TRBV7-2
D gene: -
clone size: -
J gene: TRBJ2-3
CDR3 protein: CASSLRLPTIASIGTQYF
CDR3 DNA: TGTGCCAGCAGCTTACGACTCCCCACAATAGCGAGCATTGGTACGCAGTATTTT

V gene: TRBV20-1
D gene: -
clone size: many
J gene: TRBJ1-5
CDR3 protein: CSAQNQPQHF
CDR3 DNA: TGCAGTGCCCAAAATCAGCCCCAGCATTTT

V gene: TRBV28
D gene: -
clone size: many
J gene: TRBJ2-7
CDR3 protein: CASSLIAVSYEQYF
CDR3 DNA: TGTGCCAGCAGTTTAATAGCGGTCTCCTACGAGCAGTACTTC

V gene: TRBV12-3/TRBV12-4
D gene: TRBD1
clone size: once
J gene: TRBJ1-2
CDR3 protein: CASSPDRGGGYTF
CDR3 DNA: TGTGCCAGCAGCCCGGACAGGGGAGGTGGCTACACCTTC

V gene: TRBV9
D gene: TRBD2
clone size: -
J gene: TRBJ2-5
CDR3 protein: CASSARTSGVRNEETQYF
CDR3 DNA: TGTGCCAGCAGCGCACGAACTAGCGGGGTCCGGAATGAAGAGACCCAGTACTTC

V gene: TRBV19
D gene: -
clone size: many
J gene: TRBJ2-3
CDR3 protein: CASSIMAADTQYF
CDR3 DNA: TGTGCCAGTAGTATTATGGCGGCAGATACGCAGTATTTT

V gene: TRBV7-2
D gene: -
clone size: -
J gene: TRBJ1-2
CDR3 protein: CASSLVGSDNYGYTF
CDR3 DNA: TGTGCCAGCAGCTTAGTGGGGTCAGACAACTATGGCTACACCTTC

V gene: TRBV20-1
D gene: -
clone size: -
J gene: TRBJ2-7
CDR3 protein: CSARKELALAYEQYF
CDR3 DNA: TGCAGTGCTAGGAAAGAACTAGCATTGGCTTACGAGCAGTACTTC

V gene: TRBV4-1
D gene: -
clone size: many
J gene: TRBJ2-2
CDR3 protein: CASSRMMGGNTGELFF
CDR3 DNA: TGCGCCAGCAGCCGAATGATGGGGGGGAACACCGGGGAGCTGTTTTTT

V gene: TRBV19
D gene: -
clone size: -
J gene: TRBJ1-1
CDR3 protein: CASSTGPGTEAFF
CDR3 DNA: TGTGCCAGTAGTACGGGGCCGGGAACTGAAGCTTTCTTT

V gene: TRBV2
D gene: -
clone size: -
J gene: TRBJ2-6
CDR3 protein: CASSWDTEAF
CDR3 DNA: TGTGCCAGCAGTTGGGACACTGAAGCTTTC

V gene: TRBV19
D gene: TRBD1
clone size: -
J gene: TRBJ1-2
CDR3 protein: CASRGTGGSYGYTF
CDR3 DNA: TGTGCCAGTAGAGGGACAGGGGGCAGCTATGGCTACACCTTC

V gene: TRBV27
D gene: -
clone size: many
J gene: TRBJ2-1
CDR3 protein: CASSKSRTDEQFF
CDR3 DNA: TGTGCCAGCAGTAAAAGTAGGACCGATGAGCAGTTCTTC

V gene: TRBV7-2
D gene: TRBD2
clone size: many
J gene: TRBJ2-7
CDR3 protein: CASSSSGRYEQYF
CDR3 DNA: TGTGCCAGCAGTTCAAGCGGGAGGTACGAGCAGTACTTC

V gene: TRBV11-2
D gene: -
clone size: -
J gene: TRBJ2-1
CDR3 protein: CASSLSGSGEKQFF
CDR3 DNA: TGTGCCAGCAGCTTATCTGGTTCGGGGGAGAAGCAGTTCTTC

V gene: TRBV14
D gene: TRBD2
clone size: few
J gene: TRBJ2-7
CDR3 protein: CASSPSFGLAASTSYEQYF
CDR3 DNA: TGTGCCAGCAGCCCCTCATTTGGACTAGCGGCCTCCACCTCCTACGAGCAGTACTTC

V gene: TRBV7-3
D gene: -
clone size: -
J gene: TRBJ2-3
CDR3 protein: CASSLGSGLTDTQYF
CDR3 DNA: TGTGCCAGCAGCTTGGGTAGCGGCCTCACAGATACGCAGTATTTT

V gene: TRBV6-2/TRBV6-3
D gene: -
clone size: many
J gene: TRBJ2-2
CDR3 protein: CASSYTYTGELFF
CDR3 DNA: TGTGCCAGCAGTTACACCTACACCGGGGAGCTGTTTTTT

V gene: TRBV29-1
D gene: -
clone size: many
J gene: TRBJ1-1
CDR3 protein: CSVVRDQGVTEAFF
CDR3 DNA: TGCAGCGTTGTTAGGGACCAGGGTGTGACTGAAGCTTTCTTT

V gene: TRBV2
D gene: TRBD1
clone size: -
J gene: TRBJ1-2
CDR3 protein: CASSAGGQGPHGYTF
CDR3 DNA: TGTGCCAGCAGTGCGGGGGGACAGGGGCCCCATGGCTACACCTTC

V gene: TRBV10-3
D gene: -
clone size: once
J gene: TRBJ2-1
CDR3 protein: CAISEGGYNEQFF
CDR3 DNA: TGTGCCATCAGTGAGGGGGGTTACAATGAGCAGTTCTTC

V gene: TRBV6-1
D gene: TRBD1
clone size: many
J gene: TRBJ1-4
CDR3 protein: CASSQGARSQKLFF
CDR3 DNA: TGTGCCAGCAGCCAGGGGGCGCGGTCCCAAAAACTGTTTTTT

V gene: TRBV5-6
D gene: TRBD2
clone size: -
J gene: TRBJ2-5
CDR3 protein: CASSSRAAGFQETQYF
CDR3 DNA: TGTGCCAGCAGCTCCCGGGCAGCGGGATTCCAAGAGACCCAGTACTTC

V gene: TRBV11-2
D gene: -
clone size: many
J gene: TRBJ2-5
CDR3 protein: CASGHLQETQYF
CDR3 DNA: TGTGCCAGCGGCCATTTACAAGAGACCCAGTACTTC

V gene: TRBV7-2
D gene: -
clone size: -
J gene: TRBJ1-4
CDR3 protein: CASSLGSF
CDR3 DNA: TGTGCCAGCAGCTTGGGATCCTTT

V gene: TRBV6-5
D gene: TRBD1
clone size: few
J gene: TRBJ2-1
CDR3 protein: CASSHGEWTGANEQFF
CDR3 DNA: TGTGCCAGCAGTCACGGGGAGTGGACAGGGGCCAATGAGCAGTTCTTC

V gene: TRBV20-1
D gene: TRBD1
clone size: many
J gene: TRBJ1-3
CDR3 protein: CSASTGALSGNTIYF
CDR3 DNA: TGCAGTGCTAGTACAGGGGCCCTCTCTGGAAACACCATATATTTT

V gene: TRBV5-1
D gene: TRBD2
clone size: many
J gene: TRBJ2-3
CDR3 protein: CASSLTSGGWSTDTQYF
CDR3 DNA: TGCGCCAGCAGCTTGACTAGCGGTGGTTGGAGCACAGATACGCAGTATTTT

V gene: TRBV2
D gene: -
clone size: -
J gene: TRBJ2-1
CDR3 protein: CAGGLAGINNEQFF
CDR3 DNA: TGTGCCGGGGGCTTAGCGGGTATCAACAATGAGCAGTTCTTC

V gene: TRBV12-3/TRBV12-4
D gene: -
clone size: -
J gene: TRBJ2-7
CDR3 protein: CASRDQGKSSYEQHF
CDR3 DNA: TGTGCCAGCAGGGACCAGGGGAAGAGCTCCTACGAGCAGCACTTT

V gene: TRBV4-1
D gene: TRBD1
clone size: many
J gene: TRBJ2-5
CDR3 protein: CASSPDGTGGAETQYF
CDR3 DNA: TGCGCCAGCAGCCCCGACGGGACAGGGGGGGCTGAGACCCAGTACTTC

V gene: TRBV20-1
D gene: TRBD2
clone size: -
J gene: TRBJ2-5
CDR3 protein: CSVRTSGKDSAQYF
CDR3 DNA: TGCAGTGTTAGGACTAGCGGGAAGGACTCGGCCCAGTACTTC

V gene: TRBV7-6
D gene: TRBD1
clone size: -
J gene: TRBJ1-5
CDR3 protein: CANSLTQGDRPQHF
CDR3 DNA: TGTGCCAACAGCTTAACGCAGGGGGATCGGCCCCAGCATTTT